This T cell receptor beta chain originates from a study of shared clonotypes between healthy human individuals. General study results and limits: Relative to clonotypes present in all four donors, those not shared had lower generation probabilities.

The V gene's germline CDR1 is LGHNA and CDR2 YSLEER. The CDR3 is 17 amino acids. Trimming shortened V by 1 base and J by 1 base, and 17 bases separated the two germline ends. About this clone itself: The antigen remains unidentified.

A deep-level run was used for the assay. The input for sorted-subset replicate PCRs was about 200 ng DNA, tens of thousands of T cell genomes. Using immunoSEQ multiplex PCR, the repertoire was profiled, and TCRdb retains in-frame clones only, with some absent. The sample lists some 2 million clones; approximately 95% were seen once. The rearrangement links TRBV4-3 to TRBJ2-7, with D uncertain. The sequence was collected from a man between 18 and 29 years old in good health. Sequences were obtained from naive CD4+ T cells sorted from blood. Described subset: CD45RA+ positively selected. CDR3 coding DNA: TGCGCCAGCAGCCAAGTAGTGGCGCACCCTGGGTCCTACGAGCAGTACTTC. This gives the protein CASSQVVAHPGSYEQYF.